Sequencing of this T cell receptor (beta chain) was carried out in a study of blood T cell repertoires in COVID-19. Method: immunoSEQ multiplex PCR; TCRdb's copy keeps in-frame clones and lacks some. The repertoire includes some 200,000 clones, 84% of them detected once, and about 12% sits in the top ten. The sequenced material came from peripheral blood. This TCR derives from a human donor in a cohort sampled during active COVID-19.

This CDR3 is CASSPLAGVDNEQFF. Here the CDR3 DNA reads TGTGCCAGCAGCCCCCTAGCGGGAGTGGACAATGAGCAGTTCTTC. The J gene is TRBJ2-1, the V gene TRBV4-2, with TRBD2 identical over 10 bases. Germline-derived CDR1 and CDR2 are LGHNA and YNFKEQ. Trimming at V came to 4 bases and at J to 5 bases, leaving 5 bases not matched to a gene. The CDR3 has 15 residues.